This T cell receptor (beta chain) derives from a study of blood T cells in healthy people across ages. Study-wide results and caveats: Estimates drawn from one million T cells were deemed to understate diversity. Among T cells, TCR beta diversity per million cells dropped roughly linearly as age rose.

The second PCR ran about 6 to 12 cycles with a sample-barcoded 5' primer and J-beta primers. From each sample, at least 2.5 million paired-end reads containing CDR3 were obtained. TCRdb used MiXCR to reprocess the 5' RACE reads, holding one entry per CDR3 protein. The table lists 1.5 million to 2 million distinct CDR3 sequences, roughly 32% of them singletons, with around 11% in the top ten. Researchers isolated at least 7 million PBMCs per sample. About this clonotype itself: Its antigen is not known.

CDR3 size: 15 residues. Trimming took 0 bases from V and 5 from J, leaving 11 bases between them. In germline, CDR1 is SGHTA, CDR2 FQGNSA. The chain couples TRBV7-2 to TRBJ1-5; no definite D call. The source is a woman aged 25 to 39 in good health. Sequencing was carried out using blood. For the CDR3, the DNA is TGTGCCAGCAGCTTAGCGGGCCAGACCTATCAGCCCCAGCATTTT. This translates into CASSLAGQTYQPQHF.